This TCR beta chain appears in the sequencing data of a study of response to subunit inactivated influenza vaccine. This clonotype has a count of ten or more. From the RT-PCR reads, TCRdb called clonotypes with MiXCR, one entry per CDR3 protein. Of roughly 170,000 distinct CDR3 sequences in the sample, around 8.8% were seen once. There are 15 residues in the CDR3. The germline CDR1 and CDR2 sequences are SGHAT and FQNNGV. V lost 3 bases and J 2 bases, leaving 13 bases between the germline ends. This TCR came from a man aged 50-60 years who received an inactivated influenza vaccine. The J gene is TRBJ2-5, the V gene TRBV11-2; a weak D match, TRBD1 (6 bases). This specimen consisted of non-naive T cells sorted from PBMCs, obtained on the day of vaccination. In DNA form, the CDR3 reads TGTGCCAGCAGCTTTGGGACACACTCACAAGAGACCCAGTACTTC. It encodes CASSFGTHSQETQYF.